This record looks at one T cell receptor beta chain sequence and its context. Trimming removed 2 bases at V and 0 bases at J, with 16 bases between. The CDR3 length is 17 residues. The germline CDR1 and CDR2 sequences are MDHEN and SYDVKM. Data came from immunoSEQ multiplex PCR; TCRdb stores just in-frame clones and leaves some out. The table shows approximately 6,000 clones, with around half occurring only once. As for treatment: randomized to nivolumab then ipilimumab (arm A) or the reverse (arm B). From thawed PBMCs, live CD3+CD8+ cells negative for CD19 and CD56 were sorted. The record originates from a study of sequential checkpoint blockade in melanoma.

The chain recombines TRBV28 with TRBJ1-1; D unresolved. This TCR was recovered from a human donor with melanoma. The sequences come from CD8+ T cells sorted from blood (inferred from file names), collected from a patient given nivolumab and ipilimumab in sequence. The CDR3 reads CASSLEEAYSMNTEAFF. The CDR3 DNA follows: TGTGCCAGCAGTTTAGAGGAGGCGTACTCCATGAACACTGAAGCTTTCTTT.